Listed below are T cell receptor beta chains from one sample, sequenced in a study of T cells in Graves' hyperthyroidism and ophthalmopathy. TCRdb re-derived calls from the multiplex PCR reads in MiXCR, one entry per CDR3 protein. Of approximately 590,000 distinct CDR3 sequences in the sample, about 15% were seen once. Sequencing was performed on blood. The receptor set was obtained from a woman in her 30s with Graves' hyperthyroidism. Both conserved end residues are part of each CDR3. D genes are given only for firm matches. Clone size is shown for a subset of rows, as once, few, many or a class of expanded clone.

CDR3: CASSYSPGQATYEQYF; DNA: TGTGCCAGCAGTTACTCTCCGGGACAGGCAACCTACGAGCAGTACTTC; size: many; J: TRBJ2-7; V: TRBV6-5; D: TRBD1
CDR3: CATSRSGTGVSYEQYF; DNA: TGTGCCACCAGCCGTTCAGGGACAGGGGTTTCCTACGAGCAGTACTTC; size: -; J: TRBJ2-7; V: TRBV15; D: TRBD1
CDR3: CASSPQLTAPRGPGELFF; DNA: TGTGCCAGCTCACCACAGCTAACGGCGCCTCGAGGCCCCGGGGAGCTGTTTTTT; size: few; J: TRBJ2-2; V: TRBV18; D: -
CDR3: CASRTGGYNEQFF; DNA: TGTGCCAGCAGAACGGGGGGCTACAATGAGCAGTTCTTC; size: -; J: TRBJ2-1; V: TRBV6-2/TRBV6-3; D: TRBD2
CDR3: CASGPLGGEQYF; DNA: TGTGCCAGCGGCCCCCTGGGGGGGGAGCAGTACTTC; size: many; J: TRBJ2-7; V: TRBV5-5; D: TRBD2
CDR3: CASSLYPPTAGPDYGYTF; DNA: TGTGCCAGCAGTTTATACCCCCCCACCGCGGGCCCGGACTATGGCTACACCTTC; size: -; J: TRBJ1-2; V: TRBV28; D: -
CDR3: CASGRLQTQYF; DNA: TGTGCCAGCGGACGGCTCCAGACCCAGTACTTC; size: many; J: TRBJ2-5; V: TRBV6-1; D: -
CDR3: CASSQAGAVNEQFF; DNA: TGTGCCAGCAGCCAAGCGGGAGCGGTAAATGAGCAGTTCTTC; size: -; J: TRBJ2-1; V: TRBV14; D: -
CDR3: CASRNEKAGKDTQYF; DNA: TGTGCCAGCAGAAATGAAAAGGCGGGCAAAGATACGCAGTATTTT; size: many; J: TRBJ2-3; V: TRBV12-3/TRBV12-4; D: -
CDR3: CASSSLAGVRGTQYF; DNA: TGCGCCAGCAGCTCGCTAGCGGGAGTTCGAGGTACGCAGTATTTT; size: many; J: TRBJ2-3; V: TRBV5-1; D: TRBD2
CDR3: CASSYEAGLAGPYEQYF; DNA: TGTGCCAGCAGCTATGAAGCGGGGCTAGCGGGGCCCTACGAGCAGTACTTC; size: -; J: TRBJ2-7; V: TRBV5-6; D: TRBD2
CDR3: CSGGERGLAYNEQFF; DNA: TGCAGCGGGGGGGAACGGGGACTAGCCTACAATGAGCAGTTCTTC; size: few; J: TRBJ2-1; V: TRBV29-1; D: TRBD2
CDR3: CSARDLHEQFF; DNA: TGCAGTGCTAGAGATCTCCATGAGCAGTTCTTC; size: -; J: TRBJ2-1; V: TRBV20-1; D: -
CDR3: CASRQGPDTGELFF; DNA: TGTGCCAGTAGACAGGGGCCGGACACCGGGGAGCTGTTTTTT; size: many; J: TRBJ2-2; V: TRBV3-1; D: TRBD1
CDR3: CAISDKVSSSEQYF; DNA: TGTGCCATCAGTGACAAAGTTTCGAGTTCCGAGCAGTACTTC; size: -; J: TRBJ2-7; V: TRBV10-3; D: -
CDR3: CASSPRFRGFEQYF; DNA: TGTGCCAGCAGCCCCCGTTTCAGGGGTTTCGAGCAGTACTTC; size: many; J: TRBJ2-7; V: TRBV11-1; D: -
CDR3: CSAFFSGTSDYEQYF; DNA: TGCAGTGCTTTTTTCTCCGGGACTAGTGATTACGAGCAGTACTTC; size: -; J: TRBJ2-7; V: TRBV20-1; D: TRBD2
CDR3: CAISDGPGPPLSAQYF; DNA: TGTGCCATCAGTGATGGGCCGGGACCACCACTTTCCGCGCAGTACTTC; size: -; J: TRBJ2-7; V: TRBV10-3; D: -
CDR3: CASKSGVNSYNEQFF; DNA: TGTGCCAGCAAGAGTGGCGTCAACTCCTACAATGAGCAGTTCTTC; size: few; J: TRBJ2-1; V: TRBV14; D: -
CDR3: CSARIGVGLASYNEQFF; DNA: TGCAGTGCTAGGATAGGTGTGGGACTAGCGTCCTACAATGAGCAGTTCTTC; size: many; J: TRBJ2-1; V: TRBV20-1; D: TRBD2
CDR3: CASSVGTDTQYF; DNA: TGTGCCAGCAGTGTTGGGACAGATACGCAGTATTTT; size: many; J: TRBJ2-3; V: TRBV9; D: -
CDR3: CASSMSPMRSDTQYF; DNA: TGTGCCAGTAGTATGAGTCCGATGCGGTCAGATACGCAGTATTTT; size: many; J: TRBJ2-3; V: TRBV19; D: -
CDR3: CASSPEWGYQETQYF; DNA: TGTGCCAGCAGCCCCGAATGGGGCTACCAAGAGACCCAGTACTTC; size: -; J: TRBJ2-5; V: TRBV9; D: -
CDR3: CASSTMADTYEQYF; DNA: TGTGCCAGCAGCACTATGGCAGATACCTACGAGCAGTACTTC; size: many; J: TRBJ2-7; V: TRBV4-2; D: -
CDR3: CASSLAQTGEETQYF; DNA: TGTGCCAGCAGCTTAGCGCAGACAGGGGAAGAGACCCAGTACTTC; size: many; J: TRBJ2-5; V: TRBV11-1; D: TRBD1
CDR3: CASSSFDGGLALYNEQFF; DNA: TGTGCCAGCAGTTCCTTTGATGGGGGGCTAGCGTTATACAATGAGCAGTTCTTC; size: many; J: TRBJ2-1; V: TRBV28; D: -
CDR3: CATSDSVPNNEQFF; DNA: TGTGCCACCAGTGATTCCGTCCCTAACAATGAGCAGTTCTTC; size: -; J: TRBJ2-1; V: TRBV24-1; D: -
CDR3: CASSHNQGTEAFF; DNA: TGTGCCAGTAGTCATAATCAGGGCACTGAAGCTTTCTTT; size: few; J: TRBJ1-1; V: TRBV19; D: -
CDR3: CASSLAPGLAGGYEQYF; DNA: TGCGCCAGCAGCTTGGCCCCGGGACTAGCGGGAGGTTACGAGCAGTACTTC; size: many; J: TRBJ2-7; V: TRBV5-1; D: TRBD2
CDR3: CASSTRLAVTDTQYF; DNA: TGTGCCAGCAGCACTAGACTAGCGGTCACAGATACGCAGTATTTT; size: many; J: TRBJ2-3; V: TRBV7-2; D: TRBD2
CDR3: CASRHRRGNTEAFF; DNA: TGTGCCAGCAGACATCGACGGGGCAACACTGAAGCTTTCTTT; size: few; J: TRBJ1-1; V: TRBV12-3/TRBV12-4; D: -
CDR3: CASSDLTSLISNEQFF; DNA: TGTGCCAGCTCCGATCTGACTAGCTTGATTAGCAATGAGCAGTTCTTC; size: many; J: TRBJ2-1; V: TRBV18; D: TRBD2
CDR3: CASTSPLGLAEKSGEQFF; DNA: TGTGCCAGCACCTCTCCCCTGGGACTAGCGGAAAAGTCGGGTGAGCAGTTCTTC; size: few; J: TRBJ2-1; V: TRBV7-9; D: TRBD2
CDR3: CASSLLPGGATYEQYF; DNA: TGTGCCAGCAGTTTATTGCCTGGCGGCGCCACCTACGAGCAGTACTTC; size: many; J: TRBJ2-7; V: TRBV28; D: -
CDR3: CASSVDPAMYEQYF; DNA: TGTGCCAGCAGCGTAGATCCGGCGATGTACGAGCAGTACTTC; size: -; J: TRBJ2-7; V: TRBV9; D: -
CDR3: CAISPGGHGDTQYF; DNA: TGTGCCATCTCACCAGGAGGGCATGGAGATACGCAGTATTTT; size: many; J: TRBJ2-3; V: TRBV7-2; D: -
CDR3: CASSYLSGLRGSGELFF; DNA: TGTGCCAGCAGTTACCTCTCGGGACTTCGGGGGTCCGGGGAGCTGTTTTTT; size: few; J: TRBJ2-2; V: TRBV6-2/TRBV6-3; D: -
CDR3: CASSSGVGGELFF; DNA: TGTGCCAGCAGCTCGGGGGTGGGCGGGGAGCTGTTTTTT; size: many; J: TRBJ2-2; V: TRBV12-3/TRBV12-4; D: -
CDR3: CATSRDRTKQFF; DNA: TGTGCCACCAGCAGAGATCGGACCAAGCAGTTCTTC; size: -; J: TRBJ2-1; V: TRBV15; D: -
CDR3: CASSLVVTLAGAQETQYF; DNA: TGTGCCAGCAGCTTAGTAGTCACCCTAGCGGGGGCTCAAGAGACCCAGTACTTC; size: many; J: TRBJ2-5; V: TRBV11-2; D: TRBD2